Listed below are T cell receptor beta chains from one sample, sequenced in a study of human T cells and chemical hapten exposure. Each CDR3 protein gets one entry after TCRdb re-called the RACE reads with MiXCR. Of 25,000 to 30,000 distinct CDR3 sequences listed, 8% to 10% were seen once; the top ten hold approximately 6.9%. The source was whole blood, collected in connection with sensitization to the hapten diphenylcyclopropenone (DPC). The receptors shown here come from a man aged 30 to 45 with alopecia areata. Some clones in this sample may be carry-over from other donors' samples. Both conserved end residues are part of each CDR3. Each record gives: D gene, clone size, J gene, V gene, CDR3 protein, CDR3 DNA. D genes are given only for firm matches. Where a row states a size, it is once, few, many or the class of an expanded clone; other rows omit it.

NA many TRBJ2-1 TRBV24-1 CATSDGAGDSDADEQFF TGTGCCACCAGTGATGGTGCTGGGGACTCGGACGCTGATGAGCAGTTCTTC
NA few TRBJ2-5 TRBV19 CASSIADTQETQYF TGTGCCAGTAGTATAGCTGACACACAAGAGACCCAGTACTTC
NA NA TRBJ1-2 TRBV25-1 CASSSGAGYTF TGTGCCAGCAGCTCAGGGGCTGGCTACACCTTC
NA many TRBJ1-2 TRBV12-5 CASGLVTGTNYGYTF TGTGCTAGTGGTTTGGTTACCGGGACGAACTATGGCTACACCTTC
NA NA TRBJ2-7 TRBV6-6 CASSYHRDPSYEQYF TGTGCCAGCAGTTATCACCGGGACCCATCCTACGAGCAGTACTTC
NA NA TRBJ2-3 TRBV21-1 CASSSKGGTSTDTQYF TGTGCCAGCAGCTCCAAAGGAGGGACTAGCACAGATACGCAGTATTTT
NA NA TRBJ2-5 TRBV9 CASSVSQGGETQYF TGTGCCAGCAGCGTAAGCCAGGGTGGAGAGACCCAGTACTTC
NA many TRBJ1-2 TRBV30 CAWSPFDGISNYGYTF TGTGCCTGGAGCCCATTTGATGGTATTTCCAACTATGGCTACACCTTC
NA many TRBJ1-2 TRBV6-6 CASSSGESGYTF TGTGCCAGCTCATCCGGGGAGAGTGGCTACACCTTC
NA many TRBJ1-2 TRBV7-6 CASSLEAGSNYGYTF TGTGCCAGCAGCTTAGAAGCAGGGTCGAACTATGGCTACACCTTC
NA many TRBJ1-5 TRBV20-1 CSAVTDSNQPQHF TGCAGTGCTGTGACAGATAGCAATCAGCCCCAGCATTTT
NA NA TRBJ2-7 TRBV6-5 CASSLGGTAGGEQYF TGTGCCAGCAGTTTAGGGGGGACGGCCGGGGGCGAGCAGTACTTC
NA many TRBJ1-2 TRBV6-1 CATPGDAFGYTF TGTGCCACCCCTGGGGACGCCTTTGGCTACACCTTC